This T cell receptor (beta chain) was sequenced for a study of vaccination and CD4 T cells after COVID-19 (dated 2022 in TCRdb). About the investigation overall: The convalescent cohort comprised six males and four females, including two Hispanic individuals, seven Caucasians, two Asians and one multiracial person. Participants got two doses of the Pfizer-BioNTech BNT162b2 vaccine (n=8) or two doses of the Moderna mRNA-1273 vaccine (n=2). Post-COVID blood samples were collected from convalescent patients a median of about 92 days after diagnosis, with a range of about 35 to 170 days. The time from the second vaccine dose to post-vaccine blood sampling had a median of roughly 72 days and ranged from about 14 to 250 days. For stimulating the cultures, overlapping spike peptide pools were used, derived from SARS-CoV-2 as well as from the common cold coronaviruses HCoV-NL63, HCoV-OC43 and HCoV-229E. In control cultures, a CEFX viral epitope pool was used as positive control, an HIV-1 Nef peptide pool was used as negative control, or no peptide was added. In around nine COVID-19 convalescent patients and several infection-naive healthy vaccine recipients, the spike-specific CD4+ TCR repertoire before mRNA vaccination was compared with the repertoire after mRNA vaccination. At the TCR clonotype level, an earlier paper using these donors assessed memory CD4+ T cell crossreactivity between SARS-CoV-2 and common cold coronavirus spike proteins.

Receptor amplification or capture employed PCR. TCR sequencing of DNA from cultured CD4+ T cells used the Oncomine TCR Beta short-read assay at the Johns Hopkins FTIC core. The QIAamp micro DNA kit was used to extract genomic DNA from the cultured CD4+ T cells. Oncomine TCR Beta libraries made from cultured CD4+ T cells were pooled using unique dual indexes and sequenced on an Illumina iSeq 100. Processing in the source paper ran as follows. Non-productive sequences were filtered out, and CDR3s that did not start with C, did not end with F or W, or were shorter than 7 amino acids were discarded. Antigen-specific clonotypes were identified using the MANAFEST web application through comparison of peptide-stimulated wells with reference and other culture wells. An FDR below 0.05, an odds ratio above 5, and a productive frequency above 0.1% in at least two of three replicate wells were required for clones to be considered positive. Clonotypes that were significantly expanded in both SARS-CoV-2 spike wells and at least one common cold coronavirus spike condition were defined as cross-reactive. CDR3 homology was assessed with Levenshtein distances (stringdist) and unrooted phylogenetic trees (ape) in R version 3.6.1. TCRdb reanalyzed the raw reads on its own, using fastp at Q25 for trimming and MiXCR for clone calling, and kept in-frame beta chains. Identical CDR3 protein sequences are pooled into one entry, listed with their most common genes and DNA. TCRdb assigned the V and J calls; the authors' analysis was not used. The sample table records about 6,300 distinct CDR3 sequences; around 34% of these occur just once. The ten largest clonotypes hold about 38% of the sample.

This sample's treatment or condition label indicates: 10-day PBMC culture with coronavirus spike peptide pools or control peptides (ViraFEST assay). CD4+ T cells from unexposed donors were collected before the COVID-19 pandemic (2011-2018). To expand antigen-specific T cells with peptide pools and then pick out the expanded clonotypes through TCR sequencing, the study relied on the ViraFEST assay. About 2 million PBMCs per well were cultured in IMDM with roughly 5% human AB serum and approximately 10 IU/ml IL-2, plus 10 ug/ml peptide pools. On days 3 and 7, half of the culture medium was replaced with fresh IL-2-containing medium. After 10 days of culture, CD4+ T cells were isolated by negative selection with the EasySep CD4+ T cell isolation kit. As far as cell numbers permitted, CD4+ T cells from unexposed donors were tested for reactivity against SARS-CoV-2 S and N as well as four spike pools from common cold coronaviruses. Ficoll-Paque Plus gradient centrifugation was used to isolate PBMCs from whole blood, and the isolated PBMCs were then either used fresh or cryopreserved at -140C. Culture conditions were generally each tested in triplicate wells. The leukapheresis product for the unexposed donors was obtained through commercial purchase.

This clonotype was recorded a few times. The antigen this receptor binds is unknown. The input lacks base qualities; no much larger clone sits a single base away. The CDR3 has 14 amino acids, counting the end cysteine and phenylalanine. The only DNA kept is the CDR3, 42 bases in frame from the first base. Germline trimming: 2 bases from V, 5 bases from J; junction bases outside gene matches: 3. CDR1 and CDR2 are read off the germline V gene (reference sequence) as LNHNV and YYDKDF. The full study reports these points: Although the median number of SARS-CoV-2-reactive clonotypes went up from 21 after infection to more than 30 after vaccination, the increase was not significant. Of the vaccine-specific clones found in convalescent patients, nearly all (304 of 307) were mono-reactive for SARS-CoV-2 spike instead of being cross-reactive with common cold coronaviruses. In convalescent patients, a median around 84% of post-vaccine SARS-CoV-2-reactive clones were detected only after vaccination, and vaccine-specific priming was suggested by this finding. The study included relatively few convalescent patients and did not analyze early timepoints after natural infection.

Sequenced sample: CD4+ T cells from blood, cultured in vitro. Here the chain combines TRBV15 and TRBJ2-1, and 7 junction bases match TRBD2. The TCR was taken from a human donor in good health. The nucleotides are TGTGCCACCAGCAGATGGGGGGGGAACAATGAGCAGTTCTTC. The encoded protein is CATSRWGGNNEQFF.